This T cell receptor (beta chain) was captured in a study of sequential checkpoint blockade in melanoma. This clone was recorded a few times. Assay used: immunoSEQ multiplex PCR; TCRdb lists only in-frame clones, some missing. The data show about 9,200 clones, more than 70% seen once. Treatment defined: randomized to nivolumab then ipilimumab (arm A) or the reverse (arm B). Sorted cells were live CD3+CD8+, lacking CD19 and CD56, from PBMCs. This TCR came from a human donor with melanoma. The starting material was CD8+ T cells sorted from blood (inferred from file names), obtained from a patient given nivolumab and ipilimumab in sequence.

CDR3 loop: CASSATTGGGEQYF. For the CDR3, the DNA is TGTGCCAGCAGCGCCACCACAGGGGGCGGGGAGCAGTACTTC. The chain recombines TRBV5-4 with TRBJ2-7; 9 bases align to TRBD1. The junction had 9 bases not matched to a gene; V was cut back by 4 bases and J by 7 bases. This CDR3 comprises 14 residues. CDR1 is SGHNT and CDR2 is YYREEE in the germline V gene (reference sequence). The entire variable domain, with the rest obtained from reference TRBV5-4 and TRBJ2-7, is as follows: ETGVTQSPTHLIKTRGQQVTLRCSSQSGHNTVSWYQQALGQGPQFIFQYYREEENGRGNFPPRFSGLQFPNYSSELNVNALELDDSALYLCASSATTGGGEQYFGPGTRLTVT.